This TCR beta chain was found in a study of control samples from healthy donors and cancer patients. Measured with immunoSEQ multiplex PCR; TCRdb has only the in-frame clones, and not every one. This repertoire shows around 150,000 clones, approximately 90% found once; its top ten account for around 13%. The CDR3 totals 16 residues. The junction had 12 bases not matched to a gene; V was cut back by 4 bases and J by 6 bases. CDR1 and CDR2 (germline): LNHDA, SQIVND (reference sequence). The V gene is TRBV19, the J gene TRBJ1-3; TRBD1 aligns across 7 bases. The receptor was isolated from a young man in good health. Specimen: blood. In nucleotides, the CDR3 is TGTGCCAGTAGTACCGGACTCTCGCAGGGGGAAAACACCATATATTTT. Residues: CASSTGLSQGENTIYF.